The source of this T cell receptor beta chain is a study of T cell responses to AZD1222 COVID-19 vaccine. Findings and caveats of the study: The donors showed a predominance of white British ancestry and of females, with possible underestimation of clonal diversity.

To note about this clone: Its target is unknown.

Germline V gene data show CDR1 as MGHRA and CDR2 as YSYEKL. The CDR3 runs 17 residues. The ends were cut back, 0 bases at V and 0 bases at J, with 12 bases in the middle. Libraries were prepared by immunoSEQ multiplex PCR; TCRdb keeps only in-frame clonotypes and omits some of them. The sample comprises over 95,000 clones, roughly 80% of which are singletons, and 12% to 15% rests with the top ten. The material was peripheral blood, obtained 28 days after the second AZD1222 dose. V is TRBV4-1 and J is TRBJ2-1, with D possibly TRBD2 on 6 matching bases. This clonotype was obtained from an adult who received the AZD1222 COVID-19 vaccine. CDR3 DNA sequence: TGCGCCAGCAGCCAAGACGGGAGTCCATTCTCCTACAATGAGCAGTTCTTC. It yields the protein CASSQDGSPFSYNEQFF.